These 29 T cell receptor beta chains originate from one sample sequenced in a study of a mutant IDH1 vaccine in newly diagnosed glioma. These receptors lack a known antigen. Only in-frame clones appear in the TCRdb table, and some are missing; sequencing was by immunoSEQ multiplex PCR. The table lists around 42,000 clones, 70% to 90% of them singletons. Time point denoted: week 5, during vaccination. Mutant IDH1 20-mer peptide, at 300 ug, made up each vaccine dose, with topical imiquimod. The sample in question was PBMCs, obtained from a glioma patient whose treatment included an IDH1 peptide vaccine. The origin of the receptors is a man aged 35-49 years with glioma.

The chain links TRBV27 to TRBJ1-3; D ambiguous. Trimming cost V 0 bases and J 8 bases, with 17 bases left between them. In germline, CDR1 is MNHEY, CDR2 SMNVEV (reference sequence). This CDR3 has 16 amino acids. CDR3 sequence (DNA): TGTGCCAGCAGTTTATCCTATGGGCGGTCGGTAGACACCATATATTTT. Translated, it gives CASSLSYGRSVDTIYF.

The chain employs TRBV5-6 and TRBJ1-5; TRBD1 agrees at 7 bases. Germline V gene sequence: CDR1 SGHDT, CDR2 YYEEEE. V lost 4 bases and J lost 4; bases outside the gene matches: 2. The CDR3 is 13 residues long. The CDR3 sequence: CASSEDRNQPQHF. CDR3 in DNA: TGTGCCAGCAGCGAGGACAGGAATCAGCCCCAGCATTTT.

This clone was seen only once. The genes are TRBV5-4 and TRBJ2-2, with 10 bases that match TRBD2. V trimming: 4 bases; J trimming: 4 bases; junction bases outside the gene matches: 7. This CDR3 comprises 16 residues. The V gene's germline CDR1 is SGHNT and CDR2 YYREEE (reference sequence). The CDR3 sequence: CASSRSGRAGTGELFF. The CDR3 nucleotides read TGTGCCAGCAGCCGGAGCGGGAGGGCCGGCACCGGGGAGCTGTTTTTT.

The V gene is TRBV7-8, the J gene TRBJ2-5; 10 positions match TRBD2. In germline, CDR1 is SGHVS, CDR2 FQNEAQ. The CDR3 loop spans 16 amino acids. Trimming cost V 1 base and J 5 bases; bases outside gene matches: 7. CDR3 sequence: CASSLGRAGGPETQYF. CDR3 coding DNA: TGTGCCAGCAGCTTAGGAAGAGCGGGAGGGCCGGAGACCCAGTACTTC.

The V call is TRBV7-8, the J call TRBJ1-1, with 7 bases that match TRBD1. CDR3 length: 17 residues. Germline assignment: CDR1 SGHVS and CDR2 FQNEAQ. Trimming removed 3 bases from V and 0 bases from J; junction bases left unmatched: 10. Here the CDR3 reads CASSFIKIGTVNTEAFF. CDR3 DNA: TGTGCCAGCAGCTTCATTAAAATCGGGACAGTGAACACTGAAGCTTTCTTT.

The genes are TRBV5-1 and TRBJ1-2; D unclear. The CDR3 is made up of 22 amino acids. Per germline, CDR1 SGHRS and CDR2 YFSETQ. The V end was cut by 4 bases, the J end by 1 base, with 35 bases between. In nucleotides, the CDR3 is TGCGCCAGCAGCCCCTTAGGAAAACCGCCTGCGAGTGATCCGAGAGGTAACTATGGCTACACCTTC. It is translated as CASSPLGKPPASDPRGNYGYTF.

This chain links TRBV6-5 with TRBJ2-5; 7 bases agree with TRBD1. J lost 5 bases, V lost 0 bases, and 6 bases had no gene match. The CDR3 contains 15 residues. The germline gives CDR1 MNHEY, CDR2 SVGAGI. CDR3 nucleotide sequence: TGTGCCAGCAGTTACTCAGGGGGCGCCGGGGAGACCCAGTACTTC. Its translation is CASSYSGGAGETQYF.

The chain uses TRBV2 and TRBJ2-7, with TRBD1 matching 8 bases. Unmatched junction bases numbered 5, after V lost 4 bases and J lost 0 bases. Germline assignment: CDR1 SNHLY and CDR2 FYNNEI. CDR3 length: 15 amino acids. The CDR3: CASSAPGQVSYEQYF. The CDR3 nucleotides read TGTGCCAGCAGTGCACCGGGACAGGTCTCCTACGAGCAGTACTTC.

There are a few counts of this clone. The V and J genes are TRBV5-4 and TRBJ1-2, with 8 bases lining up with TRBD1. This CDR3 spans 13 amino acids. J lost 6 bases, V lost 4 bases, and 5 bases had no gene match. Germline V gene lookup returns CDR1 SGHNT and CDR2 YYREEE (reference sequence). Here the CDR3 reads CASSQDRADGYTF. CDR3 coding DNA: TGTGCCAGCAGCCAGGACAGGGCGGATGGCTACACCTTC.

The V call is TRBV25-1, the J call TRBJ1-1, with D perhaps TRBD1 (5 bases). Trimming took off 4 bases at V and 0 bases at J, with 12 bases between the two ends. There are 15 residues in the CDR3. Germline assignment: CDR1 MGHDK and CDR2 SYGVNS. DNA of the CDR3: TGTGCCAGCAGTGGGAGACAGAGCATGAACACTGAAGCTTTCTTT. Translating it yields CASSGRQSMNTEAFF.

The count of this clone is one. The chain joins TRBV5-1 to TRBJ2-5; D may match TRBD1 or TRBD2 (5 bases each). The CDR3 contains 13 residues. V was trimmed by 5 bases and J by 5 bases, leaving 13 bases between them. CDR1 is SGHRS, CDR2 YFSETQ, per germline. The CDR3 loop reads CASRRDQLETQYF. CDR3 in DNA: TGCGCCAGCAGAAGGGACCAGCTGGAGACCCAGTACTTC.

The chain employs TRBV4-2 and TRBJ2-3; 9 positions match TRBD2. CDR1 and CDR2 (germline): LGHNA, YNFKEQ. The CDR3 totals 14 residues. V shed 5 bases, J shed 2 bases, and the junction held 2 bases outside the gene matches. CDR3 amino acids: CASSGLAITDTQYF. CDR3 DNA: TGTGCCAGCAGCGGACTAGCGATCACAGATACGCAGTATTTT.

This rearrangement joins TRBV9 to TRBJ2-2; maybe TRBD2 (6 bases). CDR3 length: 14 amino acids. With 7 bases removed from V and 4 bases from J, the gap between germline ends came to 14 bases. Germline V CDR1 and CDR2: SGDLS, YYNGEE. CDR3 nucleotide sequence: TGTGCCAGCGGGGGGACTTTGAGCACCGGGGAGCTGTTTTTT. It translates to CASGGTLSTGELFF.

The CDR3 protein is CASTPSTDTQYF. In nucleotides, the CDR3 is TGTGCCAGCACCCCTAGCACAGATACGCAGTATTTT. The rearrangement joins TRBV2 to TRBJ2-3; D is unclear. This CDR3 comprises 12 residues. Per germline, CDR1 SNHLY and CDR2 FYNNEI. Trimming shortened V by 7 bases and J by 0 bases, and 5 bases separated the two germline ends.

The chain has TRBV9 and TRBJ2-1, with D hard to call. CDR3 length: 12 amino acids. Germline values: CDR1 SGDLS, CDR2 YYNGEE. V was shortened by 1 base and J by 7 bases, with 6 bases between the two germline ends. In nucleotides, the CDR3 is TGTGCCAGCAGCGTAATCGAAAATGAGCAGTTCTTC. It specifies CASSVIENEQFF.

The rearrangement uses TRBV6-5 and TRBJ2-7, with TRBD1 matching over 8 bases. CDR1 and CDR2 from the germline V gene are MNHEY and SVGAGI. V lost 0 bases, J lost 5 bases, and 6 bases stayed unmatched. The CDR3 has 15 residues. The CDR3 DNA is TGTGCCAGCAGTTACTCGAGTGTGACAGGGGACGAGCAGTACTTC. Translating gives CASSYSSVTGDEQYF.

This clone was picked up one time. The J gene is TRBJ2-7, the V gene TRBV6-5; TRBD2 might be the D (5 bases). This CDR3 is built from 12 residues. Trimming stripped 7 bases from V and 0 bases from J, with 7 bases between. Germline V gene lookup returns CDR1 MNHEY and CDR2 SVGAGI. CDR3 nucleotides: TGTGCCAGCAAGCGGAGCTCCTACGAGCAGTACTTC. Translated: CASKRSSYEQYF.

The chain employs TRBV27 and TRBJ2-3; the D call may be TRBD1 or TRBD2 (6 bases each). Germline-derived CDR1 and CDR2 are MNHEY and SMNVEV (reference sequence). Trimming took 2 bases from V and 4 from J, leaving 16 bases between them. CDR3 length: 16 residues. The CDR3 loop is CASSLLVDGGADTQYF. In DNA, the CDR3 is TGTGCCAGCAGTTTACTGGTGGACGGGGGCGCAGATACGCAGTATTTT.

The chain recombines TRBV27 with TRBJ1-2, with D tentatively TRBD1 (6 bases). Germline CDR1 MNHEY, CDR2 SMNVEV (reference sequence). The V end lost 3 bases, the J end lost 8 bases, and 25 bases lay between the germline ends. The CDR3 has 17 amino acids. The CDR3 loop is CASSLWGGAGGRSGYTF. In nucleotides, the CDR3 is TGTGCCAGCAGTTTGTGGGGGGGGGCAGGAGGTCGGTCCGGCTACACCTTC.

The chain combines TRBV7-2 with TRBJ1-2, with D maybe TRBD1 (5 bases). Germline V gene data show CDR1 as SGHTA and CDR2 as FQGNSA. With 5 bases removed from V and 7 bases from J, the gap between germline ends came to 14 bases. CDR3 size: 13 residues. The CDR3 region is CASSQGKGLGYTF. DNA of the CDR3: TGTGCCAGCAGCCAAGGGAAGGGGCTTGGCTACACCTTC. Full variable domain (rest looked up from reference TRBV7-2 and TRBJ1-2): GAGVSQSPSNKVTEKGKDVELRCDPISGHTALYWYRQSLGQGLEFLIYFQGNSAPDKSGLPSDRFSAERTGGSVSTLTIQRTQQEDSAVYLCASSQGKGLGYTFGSGTRLTVV.

This rearrangement joins TRBV7-2 to TRBJ2-3; 9 bases align to TRBD2. The CDR3 loop spans 16 amino acids. Trimming cost V 2 bases and J 2 bases; bases outside gene matches: 5. From germline, CDR1 is SGHTA and CDR2 FQGNSA. The CDR3 DNA reads TGTGCCAGCAGCTTACAAGCGGGAGGCCACACAGATACGCAGTATTTT. The encoded protein is CASSLQAGGHTDTQYF. Full variable domain (rest looked up from reference TRBV7-2 and TRBJ2-3): GAGVSQSPSNKVTEKGKDVELRCDPISGHTALYWYRQSLGQGLEFLIYFQGNSAPDKSGLPSDRFSAERTGGSVSTLTIQRTQQEDSAVYLCASSLQAGGHTDTQYFGPGTRLTVL.

V gene TRBV7-6 combines with J gene TRBJ2-2; possible D gene TRBD1, 5 bases. Germline lookup yields CDR1 SGHVS and CDR2 FNYEAQ. This CDR3 comprises 16 residues. V shed 5 bases and J shed 6 bases, with 19 bases lying between them. CDR3 amino acids: CASSSLARRVAGELFF. The CDR3 nucleotides are TGTGCCAGCAGCAGCTTAGCTCGCAGGGTGGCCGGGGAGCTGTTTTTT.

The chain uses TRBV5-1 and TRBJ1-3; D is ambiguous. Trimming took 1 base from V and 1 from J, leaving 12 bases between them. This CDR3 contains 16 residues. Looked up from germline, CDR1 is SGHRS and CDR2 is YFSETQ. The CDR3 loop reads CASSLTPPGSGNTIYF. CDR3 nucleotides: TGCGCCAGCAGCTTGACTCCCCCGGGATCTGGAAACACCATATATTTT.

This sequence joins TRBV7-2 and TRBJ1-1; D unresolved. The germline V gene encodes CDR1 SGHTA and CDR2 FQGNSA. V was shortened by 5 bases and J by 0 bases, with 13 bases between the two germline ends. This CDR3 spans 15 amino acids. The CDR3 is CASSVGVGMNTEAFF. The CDR3 DNA reads as TGTGCCAGCAGCGTCGGGGTAGGGATGAACACTGAAGCTTTCTTT.

The genes are TRBV5-1 and TRBJ2-5, with D maybe TRBD2 (7 bases). Germline V CDR1 and CDR2: SGHRS, YFSETQ. The V and J ends lost 4 bases and 5 bases respectively, with 21 bases between them. This CDR3 is built from 16 residues. CDR3 sequence (DNA): TGCGCCAGCAGCCCCGAGGGGGGGTTCCGTAGGGAGACCCAGTACTTC. Protein: CASSPEGGFRRETQYF. The complete variable domain, with remaining parts taken from reference TRBV5-1 and TRBJ2-5, reads KAGVTQTPRYLIKTRGQQVTLSCSPISGHRSVSWYQQTPGQGLQFLFEYFSETQRNKGNFPGRFSGRQFSNSRSEMNVSTLELGDSALYLCASSPEGGFRRETQYFGPGTRLLVL.

This chain connects TRBV7-9 to TRBJ2-2; the match to TRBD2 covers 14 bases. The germline CDR1 and CDR2 sequences are SEHNR and FQNEAQ (reference sequence). V dropped 5 bases and J dropped 7; count of bases not matched to a gene: 9. CDR3 length: 17 amino acids. CDR3 bases: TGTGCCAGCAGCCCTCGGACTAGCGGGAGGCAGAACGGGGAGCTGTTTTTT. It translates to CASSPRTSGRQNGELFF.

This chain uses TRBV2 with TRBJ1-5, with D possibly being TRBD1 (5 bases). The V gene lost 6 bases and the J gene lost 1 base, with 13 bases spanning the gap. The CDR3 covers 15 residues. Per germline, CDR1 SNHLY and CDR2 FYNNEI. The CDR3 is CASRTRAGSNQPQHF. In nucleotides, the CDR3 is TGTGCCAGCAGGACCAGGGCGGGGAGCAATCAGCCCCAGCATTTT.

This chain uses TRBV19 with TRBJ2-1; D is ambiguous. Germline lookup yields CDR1 LNHDA and CDR2 SQIVND (reference sequence). The V and J ends lost 7 bases and 0 bases respectively, with 13 bases between them. CDR3 length: 15 residues. CDR3 residues: CASTIGGSSYNEQFF. The CDR3 DNA sequence: TGTGCCAGTACCATAGGCGGTAGCTCCTACAATGAGCAGTTCTTC.

The chain employs TRBV7-9 and TRBJ2-7; D perhaps matches TRBD1 (6 bases). The germline V gene has CDR1 SEHNR and CDR2 FQNEAQ (reference sequence). This CDR3 is built from 17 residues. The V end lost 5 bases, the J end lost 1 base, and 21 bases lay between the germline ends. The CDR3 region is CASSPPLPLTGSYEQYF. The CDR3 DNA reads TGTGCCAGCAGCCCGCCCTTACCCCTGACAGGTTCCTACGAGCAGTACTTC.